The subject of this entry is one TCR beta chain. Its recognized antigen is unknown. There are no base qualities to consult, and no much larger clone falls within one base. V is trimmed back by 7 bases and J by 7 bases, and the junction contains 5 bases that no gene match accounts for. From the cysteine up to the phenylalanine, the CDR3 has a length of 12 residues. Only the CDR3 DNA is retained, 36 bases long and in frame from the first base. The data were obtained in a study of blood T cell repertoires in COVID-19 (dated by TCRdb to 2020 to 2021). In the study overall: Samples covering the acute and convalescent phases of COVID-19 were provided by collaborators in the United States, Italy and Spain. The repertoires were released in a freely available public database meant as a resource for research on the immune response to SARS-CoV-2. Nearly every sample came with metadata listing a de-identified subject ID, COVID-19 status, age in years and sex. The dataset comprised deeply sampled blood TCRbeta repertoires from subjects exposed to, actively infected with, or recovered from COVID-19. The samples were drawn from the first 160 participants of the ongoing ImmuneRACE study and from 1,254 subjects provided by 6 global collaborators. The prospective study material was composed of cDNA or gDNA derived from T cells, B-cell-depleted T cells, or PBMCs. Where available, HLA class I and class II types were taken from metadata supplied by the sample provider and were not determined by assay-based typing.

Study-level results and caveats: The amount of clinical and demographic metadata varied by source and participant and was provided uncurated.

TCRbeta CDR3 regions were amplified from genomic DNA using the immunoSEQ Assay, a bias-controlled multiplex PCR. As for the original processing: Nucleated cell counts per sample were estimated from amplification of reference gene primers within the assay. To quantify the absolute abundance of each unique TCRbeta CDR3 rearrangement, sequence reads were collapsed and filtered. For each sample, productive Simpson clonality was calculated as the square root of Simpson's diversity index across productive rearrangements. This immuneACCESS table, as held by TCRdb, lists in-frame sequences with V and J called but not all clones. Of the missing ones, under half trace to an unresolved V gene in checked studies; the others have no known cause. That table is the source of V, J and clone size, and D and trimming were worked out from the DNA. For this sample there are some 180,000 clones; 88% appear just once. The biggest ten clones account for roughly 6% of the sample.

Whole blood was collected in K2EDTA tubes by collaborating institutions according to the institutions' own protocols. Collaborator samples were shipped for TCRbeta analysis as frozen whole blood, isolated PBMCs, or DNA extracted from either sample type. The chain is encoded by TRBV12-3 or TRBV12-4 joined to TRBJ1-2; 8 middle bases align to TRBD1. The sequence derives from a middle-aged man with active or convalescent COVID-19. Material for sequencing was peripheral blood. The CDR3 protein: CASTQDRAGYTF. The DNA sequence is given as TGTGCCAGCACCCAGGACAGGGCTGGCTACACCTTC.